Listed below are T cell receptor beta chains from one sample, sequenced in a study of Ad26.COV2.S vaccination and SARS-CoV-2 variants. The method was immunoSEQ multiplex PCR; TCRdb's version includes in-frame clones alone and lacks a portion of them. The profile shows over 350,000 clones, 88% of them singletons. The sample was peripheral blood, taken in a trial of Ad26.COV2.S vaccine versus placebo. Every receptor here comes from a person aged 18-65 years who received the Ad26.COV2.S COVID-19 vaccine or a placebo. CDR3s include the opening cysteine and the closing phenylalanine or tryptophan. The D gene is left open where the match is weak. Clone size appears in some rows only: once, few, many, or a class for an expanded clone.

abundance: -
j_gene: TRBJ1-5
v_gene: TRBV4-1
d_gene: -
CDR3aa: CASSQGGGFGQPQHF
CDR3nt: TGCGCCAGCAGCCAAGGTGGTGGGTTCGGTCAGCCCCAGCATTTT

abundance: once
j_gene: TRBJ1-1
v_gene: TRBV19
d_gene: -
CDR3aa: CASSLGGSTEAFF
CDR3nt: TGTGCCAGTAGTTTGGGGGGATCAACCGAAGCTTTCTTT

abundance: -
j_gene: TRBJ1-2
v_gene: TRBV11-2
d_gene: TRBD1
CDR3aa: CASKGWDRGKANYGYTF
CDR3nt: TGTGCCAGCAAGGGGTGGGACAGGGGGAAAGCTAACTATGGCTACACCTTC

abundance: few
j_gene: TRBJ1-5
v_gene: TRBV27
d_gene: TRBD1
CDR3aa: CASSLGGASQPQHF
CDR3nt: TGTGCCAGCAGTCTAGGGGGCGCATCGCAGCCCCAGCATTTT

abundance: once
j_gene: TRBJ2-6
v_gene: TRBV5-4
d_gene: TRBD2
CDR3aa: CASSFGTTSGANVLTF
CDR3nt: TGTGCCAGCAGCTTTGGGACTACTTCTGGGGCCAACGTCCTGACTTTC

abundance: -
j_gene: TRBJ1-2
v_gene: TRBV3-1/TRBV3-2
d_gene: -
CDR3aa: CASSMAGNYGYTF
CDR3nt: TGTGCCAGCAGCATGGCGGGCAACTATGGCTACACCTTC

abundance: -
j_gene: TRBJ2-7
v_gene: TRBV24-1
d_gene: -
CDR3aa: CATSDPGRDYEQYF
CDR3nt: TGTGCCACCAGTGATCCGGGACGGGACTACGAGCAGTACTTC

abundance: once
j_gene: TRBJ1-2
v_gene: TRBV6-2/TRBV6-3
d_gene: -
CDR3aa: CASSYAAGKLGYTF
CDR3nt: TGTGCCAGCAGTTACGCGGCAGGGAAGTTGGGCTACACCTTC

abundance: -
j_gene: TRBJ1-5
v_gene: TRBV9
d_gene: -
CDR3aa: CASSSRDGREPQHF
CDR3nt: TGTGCCAGCAGCTCCCGGGACGGTCGAGAGCCCCAGCATTTT

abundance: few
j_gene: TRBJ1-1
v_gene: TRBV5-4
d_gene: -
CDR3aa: CASRFNMNTEAFF
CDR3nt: TGTGCCAGCAGATTTAACATGAACACTGAAGCTTTCTTT

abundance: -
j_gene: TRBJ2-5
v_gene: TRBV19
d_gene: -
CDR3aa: CASSDNPKETQYF
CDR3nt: TGTGCCAGTAGTGACAATCCGAAGGAGACCCAGTACTTC

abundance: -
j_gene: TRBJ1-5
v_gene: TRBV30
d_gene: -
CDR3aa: CAWGTRGNQPQHF
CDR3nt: TGTGCCTGGGGGACCCGGGGCAATCAGCCCCAGCATTTT

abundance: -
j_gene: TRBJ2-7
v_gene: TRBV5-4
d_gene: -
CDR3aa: CASSFGYEQYF
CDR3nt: TGTGCCAGCAGCTTTGGCTACGAGCAGTACTTC

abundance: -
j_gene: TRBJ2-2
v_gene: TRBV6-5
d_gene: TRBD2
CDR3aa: CASSYSSGGAFGELFF
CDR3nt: TGTGCCAGCAGTTACTCAAGCGGGGGGGCTTTCGGGGAGCTGTTTTTT

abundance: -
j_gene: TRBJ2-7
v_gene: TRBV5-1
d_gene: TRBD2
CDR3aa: CASSLVAGPLRYEQYF
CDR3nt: TGCGCCAGCAGCTTGGTAGCGGGCCCATTGAGGTACGAGCAGTACTTC

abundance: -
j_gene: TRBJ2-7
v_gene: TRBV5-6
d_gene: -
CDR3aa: CASSTGTLKGQYF
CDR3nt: TGTGCCAGCAGCACCGGGACTCTTAAAGGGCAGTACTTC

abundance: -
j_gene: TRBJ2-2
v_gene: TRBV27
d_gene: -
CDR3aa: CASSLPTGTYTGELFF
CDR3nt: TGTGCCAGCAGTTTACCGACAGGGACTTACACCGGGGAGCTGTTTTTT

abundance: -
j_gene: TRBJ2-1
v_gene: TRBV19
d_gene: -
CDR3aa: CATRRSSYNEQFF
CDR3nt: TGTGCCACTAGACGGAGCTCCTACAATGAGCAGTTCTTC

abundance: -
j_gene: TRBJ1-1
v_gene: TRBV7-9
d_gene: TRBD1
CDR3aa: CANGPSGTAEAFF
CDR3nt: TGTGCCAACGGCCCCTCCGGGACAGCTGAAGCTTTCTTT

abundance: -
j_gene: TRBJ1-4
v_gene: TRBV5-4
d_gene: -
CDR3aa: CASSPTGASEKLFF
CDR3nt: TGTGCCAGCAGCCCGACCGGGGCGAGTGAAAAACTGTTTTTT

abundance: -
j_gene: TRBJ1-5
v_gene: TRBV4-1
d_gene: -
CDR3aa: CASSQRTQIGTQPQHF
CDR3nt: TGCGCCAGCAGCCAAAGGACACAAATCGGGACTCAGCCCCAGCATTTT

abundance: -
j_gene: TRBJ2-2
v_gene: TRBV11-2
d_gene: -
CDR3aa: CASSPLPNTGELFF
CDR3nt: TGTGCCAGCAGCCCCCTTCCAAACACCGGGGAGCTGTTTTTT

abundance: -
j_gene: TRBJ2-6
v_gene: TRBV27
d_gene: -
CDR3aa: CASSLSHFLAKPLYGANVLTF
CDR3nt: TGTGCCAGCAGTTTATCGCATTTCCTGGCCAAGCCACTTTATGGGGCCAACGTCCTGACTTTC

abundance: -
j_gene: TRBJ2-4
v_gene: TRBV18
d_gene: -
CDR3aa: CASSPQGGKNIQYF
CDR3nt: TGTGCCAGCTCACCACAGGGTGGCAAAAACATTCAGTACTTC

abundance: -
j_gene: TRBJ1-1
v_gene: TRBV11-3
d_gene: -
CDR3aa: CASSQGVGTEAFF
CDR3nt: TGTGCCAGCAGCCAAGGGGTTGGGACTGAAGCTTTCTTT

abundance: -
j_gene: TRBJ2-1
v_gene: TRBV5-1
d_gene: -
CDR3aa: CASSFSGGNNEQFF
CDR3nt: TGCGCCAGCAGCTTTTCCGGAGGGAACAATGAGCAGTTCTTC

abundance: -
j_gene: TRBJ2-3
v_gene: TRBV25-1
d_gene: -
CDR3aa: CASTPTTGTDTQYF
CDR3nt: TGTGCCAGCACCCCAACGACGGGCACAGATACGCAGTATTTT

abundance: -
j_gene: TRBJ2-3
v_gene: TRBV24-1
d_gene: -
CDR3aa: CATSDFHRDTQYF
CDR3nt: TGTGCCACCAGTGATTTTCATAGGGATACGCAGTATTTT

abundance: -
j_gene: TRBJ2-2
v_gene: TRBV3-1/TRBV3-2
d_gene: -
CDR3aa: CASSQEQDGGPTGELFF
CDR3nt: TGTGCCAGCAGCCAAGAGCAGGACGGAGGGCCGACCGGGGAGCTGTTTTTT

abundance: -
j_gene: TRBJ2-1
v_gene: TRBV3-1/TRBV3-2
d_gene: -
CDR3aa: CASSSRDHPYNEQFF
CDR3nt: TGTGCCAGCAGCTCTCGGGACCACCCCTACAATGAGCAGTTCTTC

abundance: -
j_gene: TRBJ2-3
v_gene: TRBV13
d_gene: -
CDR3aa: CASSFSTSTDTQYF
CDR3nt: TGTGCCAGCAGCTTTTCGACCAGCACAGATACGCAGTATTTT

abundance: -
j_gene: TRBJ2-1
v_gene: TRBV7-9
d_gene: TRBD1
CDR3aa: CASSLPPGTGVGHNEQFF
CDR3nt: TGTGCCAGCAGCTTGCCACCCGGGACAGGGGTAGGTCACAATGAGCAGTTCTTC

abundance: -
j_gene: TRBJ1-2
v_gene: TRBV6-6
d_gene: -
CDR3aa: CASSLTQGQDGYTF
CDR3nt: TGTGCCAGCAGTCTTACACAGGGCCAGGATGGCTACACCTTC

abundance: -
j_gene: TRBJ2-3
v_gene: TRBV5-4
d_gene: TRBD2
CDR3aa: CASSLGSVRGGLDTQYF
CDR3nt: TGTGCCAGCAGCTTGGGCTCTGTGCGGGGGGGCTTGGATACGCAGTATTTT

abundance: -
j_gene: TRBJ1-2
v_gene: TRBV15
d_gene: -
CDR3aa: CATSRDPGSYGYTF
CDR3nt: TGTGCCACCAGCAGAGATCCAGGGTCTTATGGCTACACCTTC

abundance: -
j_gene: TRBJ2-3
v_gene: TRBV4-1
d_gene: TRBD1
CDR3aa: CASSRTGMIDTQYF
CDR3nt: TGCGCCAGCAGCCGGACAGGGATGATAGATACGCAGTATTTT

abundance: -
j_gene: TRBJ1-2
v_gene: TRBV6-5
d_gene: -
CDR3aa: CASSYSVADYGYTF
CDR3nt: TGTGCCAGCAGTTACTCGGTCGCAGACTATGGCTACACCTTC

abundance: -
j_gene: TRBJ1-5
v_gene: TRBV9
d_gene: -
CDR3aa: CASSGGQDGDRPQHF
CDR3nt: TGTGCCAGCAGCGGAGGCCAGGACGGTGACAGGCCCCAGCATTTT

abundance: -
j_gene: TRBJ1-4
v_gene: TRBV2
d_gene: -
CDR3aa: CASSDNSQISEKLFF
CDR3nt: TGTGCCAGCAGTGATAATTCACAGATATCTGAAAAACTGTTTTTT

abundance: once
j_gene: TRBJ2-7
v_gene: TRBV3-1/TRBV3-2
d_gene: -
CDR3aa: CASSQEGQTREQYF
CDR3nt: TGTGCCAGCAGCCAAGAAGGTCAGACGCGAGAGCAGTACTTC

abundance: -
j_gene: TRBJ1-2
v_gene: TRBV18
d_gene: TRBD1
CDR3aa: CASSIGTGINYGYTF
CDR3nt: TGTGCCAGCTCAATAGGGACAGGTATAAACTATGGCTACACCTTC

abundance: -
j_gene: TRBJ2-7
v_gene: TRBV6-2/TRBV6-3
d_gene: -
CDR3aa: CASSSRGALSYEQYF
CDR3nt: TGTGCCAGCAGTTCCCGGGGGGCGCTTTCCTACGAGCAGTACTTC

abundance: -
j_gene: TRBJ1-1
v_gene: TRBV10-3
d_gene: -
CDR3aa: CAIRGGTEAFF
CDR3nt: TGTGCCATCAGGGGGGGGACTGAAGCTTTCTTT

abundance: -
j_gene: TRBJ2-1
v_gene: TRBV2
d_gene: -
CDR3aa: CASRDLYNEQFF
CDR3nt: TGTGCCAGCAGAGACCTCTACAATGAGCAGTTCTTC

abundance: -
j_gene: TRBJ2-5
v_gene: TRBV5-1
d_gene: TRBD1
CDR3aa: CASSFQGARETQYF
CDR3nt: TGCGCCAGCAGCTTTCAGGGGGCGCGGGAGACCCAGTACTTC

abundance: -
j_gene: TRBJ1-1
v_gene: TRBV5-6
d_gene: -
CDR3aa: CASSLGGLTEAFF
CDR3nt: TGTGCCAGCAGCTTGGGGGGGTTAACTGAAGCTTTCTTT

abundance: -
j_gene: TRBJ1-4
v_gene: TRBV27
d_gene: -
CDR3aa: CASSFLGAANEKLFF
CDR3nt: TGTGCCAGCAGTTTCCTGGGTGCGGCTAATGAAAAACTGTTTTTT

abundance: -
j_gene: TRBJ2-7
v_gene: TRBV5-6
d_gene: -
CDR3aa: CASSPDGGLAEQYF
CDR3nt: TGTGCCAGCAGCCCCGATGGGGGGTTGGCCGAGCAGTACTTC

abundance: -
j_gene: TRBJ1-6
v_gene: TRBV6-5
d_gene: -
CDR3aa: CASSKQGIGSPLHF
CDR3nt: TGTGCCAGCAGTAAACAGGGTATTGGGTCACCCCTCCACTTT

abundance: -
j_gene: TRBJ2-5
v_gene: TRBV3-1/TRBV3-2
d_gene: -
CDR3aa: CASSPPGDRETQYF
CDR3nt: TGTGCCAGCAGCCCCCCCGGAGATCGGGAGACCCAGTACTTC

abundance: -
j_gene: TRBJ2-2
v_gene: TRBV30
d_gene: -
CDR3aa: CAWSGPWMVTNTGELFF
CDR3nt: TGTGCCTGGAGTGGGCCGTGGATGGTTACCAACACCGGGGAGCTGTTTTTT